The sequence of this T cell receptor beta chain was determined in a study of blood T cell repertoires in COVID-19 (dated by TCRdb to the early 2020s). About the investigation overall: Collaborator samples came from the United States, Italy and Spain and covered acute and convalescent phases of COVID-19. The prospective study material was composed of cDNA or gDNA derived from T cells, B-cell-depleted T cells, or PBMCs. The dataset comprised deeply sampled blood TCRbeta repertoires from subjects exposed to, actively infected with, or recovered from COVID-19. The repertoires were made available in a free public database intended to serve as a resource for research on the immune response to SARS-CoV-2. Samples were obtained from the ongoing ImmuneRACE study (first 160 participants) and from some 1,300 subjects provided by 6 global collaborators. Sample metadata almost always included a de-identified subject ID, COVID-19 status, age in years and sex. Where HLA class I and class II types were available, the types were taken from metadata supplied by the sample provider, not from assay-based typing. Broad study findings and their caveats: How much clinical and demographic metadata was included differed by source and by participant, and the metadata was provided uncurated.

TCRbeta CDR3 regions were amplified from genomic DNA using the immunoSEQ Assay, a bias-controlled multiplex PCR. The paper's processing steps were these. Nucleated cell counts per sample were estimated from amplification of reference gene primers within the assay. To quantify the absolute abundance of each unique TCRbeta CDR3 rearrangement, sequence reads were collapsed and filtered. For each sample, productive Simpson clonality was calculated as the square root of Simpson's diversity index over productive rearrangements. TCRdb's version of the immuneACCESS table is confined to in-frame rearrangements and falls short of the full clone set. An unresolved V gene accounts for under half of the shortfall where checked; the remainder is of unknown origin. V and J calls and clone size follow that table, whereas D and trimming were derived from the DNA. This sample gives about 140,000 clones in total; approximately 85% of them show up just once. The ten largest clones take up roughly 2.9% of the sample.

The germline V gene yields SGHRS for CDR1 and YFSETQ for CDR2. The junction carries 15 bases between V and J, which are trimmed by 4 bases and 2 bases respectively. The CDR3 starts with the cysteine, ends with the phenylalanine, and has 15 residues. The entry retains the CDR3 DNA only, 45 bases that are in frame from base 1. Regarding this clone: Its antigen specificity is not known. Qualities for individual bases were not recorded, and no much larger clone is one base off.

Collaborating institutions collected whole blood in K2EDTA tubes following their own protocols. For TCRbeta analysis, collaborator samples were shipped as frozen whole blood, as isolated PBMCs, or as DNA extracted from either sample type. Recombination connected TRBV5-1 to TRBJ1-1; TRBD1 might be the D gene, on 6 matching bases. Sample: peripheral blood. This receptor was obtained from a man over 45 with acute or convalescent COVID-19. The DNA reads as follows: TGCGCCAGCAGCCCACAACGGACAGTCAACACTGAAGCTTTCTTT. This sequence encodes CASSPQRTVNTEAFF. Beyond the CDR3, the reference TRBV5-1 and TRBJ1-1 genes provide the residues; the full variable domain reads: KAGVTQTPRYLIKTRGQQVTLSCSPISGHRSVSWYQQTPGQGLQFLFEYFSETQRNKGNFPGRFSGRQFSNSRSEMNVSTLELGDSALYLCASSPQRTVNTEAFFGQGTRLTVV.